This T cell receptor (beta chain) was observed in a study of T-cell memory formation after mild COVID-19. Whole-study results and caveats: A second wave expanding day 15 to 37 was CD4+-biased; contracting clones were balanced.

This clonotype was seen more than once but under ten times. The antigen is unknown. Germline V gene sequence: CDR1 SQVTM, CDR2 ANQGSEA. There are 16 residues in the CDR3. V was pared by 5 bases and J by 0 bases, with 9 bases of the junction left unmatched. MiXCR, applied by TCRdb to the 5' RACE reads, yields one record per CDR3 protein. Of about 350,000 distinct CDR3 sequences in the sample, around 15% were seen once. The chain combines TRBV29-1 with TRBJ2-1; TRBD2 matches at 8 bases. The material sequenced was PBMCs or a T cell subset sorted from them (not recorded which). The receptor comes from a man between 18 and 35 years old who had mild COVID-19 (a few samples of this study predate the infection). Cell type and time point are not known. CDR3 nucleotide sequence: TGCAGCGTTAGCGGGGGAACGATTAGCTCCTACAATGAGCAGTTCTTC. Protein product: CSVSGGTISSYNEQFF.